The 26 T cell receptor beta chains below come from one sample, sequenced in a study of T cells in Graves' hyperthyroidism and ophthalmopathy. Amplified regions were TCR beta CDR3 sequences from RNA transcripts. The primer set for the first-round RT-PCR of the TCR CDR3 was HTBI. TCRdb processed the multiplex PCR reads anew with MiXCR; each CDR3 protein has one entry. Here the sample spans roughly 660,000 distinct CDR3 sequences, about 18% being singletons. Source material: blood. These receptors came from a man aged 50 or older with Graves' hyperthyroidism.

The table lists this clonotype with many counts. The V gene is TRBV30, the J gene TRBJ2-1, with TRBD2 matching 9 bases. J gave up 5 bases and V 5 bases, and 10 bases lay outside the gene matches. CDR1 and CDR2 (germline): GTSNPN, SVGIG (reference sequence). This CDR3 is 15 amino acids long. The CDR3 sequence is CAWDGYSGRHNEQFF. CDR3 DNA: TGTGCCTGGGACGGGTATAGCGGGAGACACAATGAGCAGTTCTTC.

V is TRBV10-1 and J is TRBJ2-3; 8 bases are shared with TRBD1. With V trimmed by 8 bases and J by 3 bases, 10 bases remained unmatched. CDR3 size: 15 residues. CDR1 is WNHNN and CDR2 is SYGVQD in the germline V gene (reference sequence). CDR3: CASGRTGLGTDTQYF. In DNA form, the CDR3 reads TGCGCCAGCGGCCGGACAGGGTTAGGGACAGATACGCAGTATTTT.

This clonotype showed up just a few times. The CDR3 is CASSWDANPIREQYF. CDR3 coding DNA: TGCGCCAGCAGCTGGGACGCAAACCCCATACGGGAGCAGTACTTC. J is TRBJ2-7 and V is TRBV5-1; either TRBD1 or TRBD2 may supply D (5 bases each). CDR3 size: 15 residues. Trimming took 3 bases from V and 7 from J, leaving 20 bases between them. Per the germline V gene, CDR1 is SGHRS and CDR2 is YFSETQ.

The J gene is TRBJ2-2, the V gene TRBV28; D unclear. The CDR3 is made up of 16 amino acids. The germline V gene encodes CDR1 MDHEN and CDR2 SYDVKM. V lost 3 bases and J lost 4, with 15 bases in between. Written as DNA, the CDR3 is TGTGCCAGCAGTTTTTTTGTCCTGCCGAGCACCGGGGAGCTGTTTTTT. Residues: CASSFFVLPSTGELFF.

The sample holds many counts of this clonotype. This rearrangement joins TRBV28 to TRBJ1-1, with D possibly TRBD1 on 5 matching bases. This CDR3 region has 15 residues. CDR1 and CDR2 from the germline V gene are MDHEN and SYDVKM. Trimming stripped 5 bases from V and 5 bases from J, with 18 bases between. The CDR3 sequence: CASSPTGRIWTEAFF. The DNA for the CDR3 is TGTGCCAGCAGTCCAACAGGACGGATTTGGACTGAAGCTTTCTTT. Full variable domain (outside the CDR3, taken from reference TRBV28 and TRBJ1-1): DVKVTQSSRYLVKRTGEKVFLECVQDMDHENMFWYRQDPGLGLRLIYFSYDVKMKEKGDIPEGYSVSREKKERFSLILESASTNQTSMYLCASSPTGRIWTEAFFGQGTRLTVV.

The chain links TRBV20-1 to TRBJ2-7, with D possibly matching TRBD1 (6 bases). CDR1 is DFQATT, CDR2 SNEGSKA, per germline (reference sequence). The CDR3 spans 16 residues. V was pared by 0 bases and J by 0 bases, with 15 bases between. CDR3 nucleotide sequence: TGCAGTGCTAGAGATACCGGGACATCCTTCTCCTACGAGCAGTACTTC. Amino acids: CSARDTGTSFSYEQYF.

The sample holds a few counts of this clonotype. This chain uses TRBV3-1 with TRBJ2-1, with 7 bases lining up with TRBD1. The CDR3 sequence is 16 residues long. The V segment lost 2 bases and the J segment 6 bases; nucleotides outside the gene matches: 10. Germline CDR1 and CDR2: LGHDT and YNNKEL (reference sequence). As DNA, the CDR3 is TGTGCCAGCAGCCAAACAGGGGTTGGTTACGTCAATGAGCAGTTCTTC. Translating it yields CASSQTGVGYVNEQFF.

This clonotype was picked up many times. The chain has TRBV7-9 and TRBJ2-7; D may be TRBD1 (6 bases). CDR3 length equals 12 residues. Trimming took 0 bases from V and 7 from J, leaving 7 bases between them. The germline CDR1 and CDR2 sequences are SEHNR and FQNEAQ (reference sequence). As DNA, the CDR3 is TGTGCCAGCAGCTTAGCGCAGGGGGAGCAGTACTTC. It is translated as CASSLAQGEQYF. The full variable domain, completed using reference TRBV7-9 and TRBJ2-7, is DTGVSQNPRHKITKRGQNVTFRCDPISEHNRLYWYRQTLGQGPEFLTYFQNEAQLEKSRLLSDRFSAERPKGSFSTLEIQRTEQGDSAMYLCASSLAQGEQYFGPGTRLTVT.

This clonotype turned up a few times. The CDR3 DNA reads TGTGCCACCGTCGACACTAGCGAGTACTACGAGCAGTACTTC. Protein: CATVDTSEYYEQYF. The V and J genes are TRBV10-3 and TRBJ2-7; 7 bases align to TRBD2. Germline CDR1 is ENHRY and CDR2 is SYGVKD. Trimming at V came to 10 bases and at J to 3 bases, leaving 12 bases not matched to a gene. There are 14 residues in the CDR3.

CDR3 sequence: CAWTVGSYEQYF. In DNA form, the CDR3 reads TGTGCCTGGACTGTGGGCTCCTACGAGCAGTACTTC. This chain connects TRBV30 to TRBJ2-7; no firm D call. CDR3 length: 12 residues. Looked up from germline, CDR1 is GTSNPN and CDR2 is SVGIG (reference sequence). V gave up 4 bases and J gave up 0 bases, with 7 bases separating them. The variable domain in full, completed from reference TRBV30 and TRBJ2-7, reads SQTIHQWPATLVQPVGSPLSLECTVEGTSNPNLYWYRQAAGRGLQLLFYSVGIGQISSEVPQNLSASRPQDRQFILSSKKLLLSDSGFYLCAWTVGSYEQYFGPGTRLTVT.

This clonotype was counted at least ten times. The V and J genes are TRBV28 and TRBJ2-3; D gene unclear. V lost 8 bases, J lost 6 bases, and 9 bases lay in between. The CDR3 is made up of 11 amino acids. Germline-derived CDR1 and CDR2 are MDHEN and SYDVKM. CDR3 nucleotide sequence: TGTGCCAGCGTCTTCTCGGATACGCAGTATTTT. It is translated as CASVFSDTQYF.

Points on this clonotype: At one end the junction does not follow the germline gene, possibly because of a read error. The chain joins TRBV6-1 to TRBJ2-7; 7 bases map to TRBD1. Germline-derived CDR1 and CDR2 are MNHNS and SASEGT. The CDR3 totals 15 residues. CDR3 sequence (DNA): TGTGCCAGCAGTCCCCGAGGGGGCTCCTTTTACGAGCGGTACTTC. Amino acid sequence: CASSPRGGSFYERYF.

Notes on this clonotype: Possible read error: a much larger clone is one base away. A read error is likely, as this CDR3 ends without the conserved phenylalanine or tryptophan. This chain uses TRBV28 with TRBJ2-1; 12 bases fit TRBD2. Germline values: CDR1 MDHEN, CDR2 SYDVKM. The CDR3 has 15 amino acids. J was trimmed by 6 bases and V by 5 bases; bases with no gene match: 5. CDR3 protein: CASSPGTSGPNEQFL. The CDR3, as DNA: TGTGCCAGCAGTCCAGGGACTAGCGGGCCCAATGAGCAGTTCCTC.

The chain carries TRBV14 and TRBJ2-1; 9 positions match TRBD2. Per the germline V gene, CDR1 is SGHDN and CDR2 is FVKESK. V was clipped by 10 bases and J by 8 bases; unmatched bases: 12. This CDR3 has 14 amino acids. The CDR3 DNA reads as TGTGCCATCTATAGCGGGAGCCTCGGAGATGAGCAGTTCTTC. Protein product: CAIYSGSLGDEQFF.

The chain carries TRBV5-6 and TRBJ1-1; 7 nucleotides align to TRBD1. Looked up from germline, CDR1 is SGHDT and CDR2 is YYEEEE. This CDR3 spans 16 amino acids. V was pared by 4 bases and J by 3 bases, with 12 bases of the junction left unmatched. This CDR3 is CASSTRQGRGHTEAFF. The CDR3, as DNA: TGTGCCAGCAGCACCCGACAGGGCAGAGGTCACACTGAAGCTTTCTTT. The full variable domain, rest sourced from reference TRBV5-6 and TRBJ1-1, is DAGVTQSPTHLIKTRGQQVTLRCSPKSGHDTVSWYQQALGQGPQFIFQYYEEEERQRGNFPDRFSGHQFPNYSSELNVNALLLGDSALYLCASSTRQGRGHTEAFFGQGTRLTVV.

This clonotype turned up a few times. The gene calls are TRBV11-3 and TRBJ2-2; D not resolved. CDR1 is SGHNT, CDR2 YENEEA, per germline. The CDR3 runs 14 residues. The V gene lost 4 bases and the J gene lost 6 bases, with 12 bases spanning the gap. The CDR3 DNA sequence: TGTGCCAGCAGCTCGCTCAGAGGCGCCGGGGAGCTGTTTTTT. Translating gives CASSSLRGAGELFF.

Notes on this clonotype: One junction end disagrees with the germline gene, perhaps due to a read error. The rearrangement uses TRBV20-1 and TRBJ1-1; D ambiguous. This CDR3 region has 12 residues. Germline V gene lookup returns CDR1 DFQATT and CDR2 SNEGSKA (reference sequence). CDR3 loop: CSAVRGNNEAFF. Here the CDR3 DNA reads TGCAGTGCCGTACGGGGTAACAATGAAGCTTTCTTT.

This clonotype was detected ten times or more. This chain connects TRBV20-1 to TRBJ2-1, with D perhaps matching TRBD2 (6 bases). V lost 2 bases, J lost 10 bases, and 15 bases lay in between. Germline CDR1 and CDR2: DFQATT and SNEGSKA (reference sequence). The CDR3 loop spans 13 amino acids. The CDR3 DNA is TGCAGTGCTAGAACCGGGACTCCCCACGAGCAGTTCTTC. Its protein product is CSARTGTPHEQFF.

The V gene is TRBV11-2, the J gene TRBJ1-1; 8 nucleotides agree with TRBD1. Per germline, CDR1 SGHAT and CDR2 FQNNGV. The CDR3 contains 16 residues. V dropped 5 bases and J dropped 6; count of bases not matched to a gene: 14. The DNA of the CDR3 is TGTGCCAGCAGCCTCCGGGGGGACAGGTGGCGGCCTGAAGCTTTCTTT. This gives the protein CASSLRGDRWRPEAFF.

This clonotype was seen only a few times. The V call is TRBV6-1, the J call TRBJ2-7, with 9 bases aligning to TRBD2. V lost 7 bases to trimming and J lost 2 bases; unmatched junction nucleotides: 3. The CDR3 contains 13 residues. Germline V lookup: CDR1 MNHNS, CDR2 SASEGT. In nucleotides, the CDR3 is TGTGCCAGCATTGGCGGGAGGGCCTACGAGCAGTACTTC. This codes for CASIGGRAYEQYF.

The rearrangement uses TRBV7-3 and TRBJ2-1; 8 positions match TRBD1. Germline V gives CDR1 SGHTA, CDR2 FQGTGA. The CDR3 contains 15 residues. V lost 5 bases and J lost 0; bases outside the gene matches: 3. The CDR3 coding sequence is TGTGCCAGCAGCACACAGGGGGGCTCCTACAATGAGCAGTTCTTC. Its protein product is CASSTQGGSYNEQFF.

This clonotype was seen repeatedly, ten times or more. The genes are TRBV2 and TRBJ2-2; 14 bases agree with TRBD2. V dropped 6 bases and J dropped 7; count of bases not matched to a gene: 4. Germline V gene lookup returns CDR1 SNHLY and CDR2 FYNNEI. This CDR3 region has 15 residues. For the CDR3, the DNA is TGTGCCAGCAGGGCGACTAGCGGGAGGGGCGGGGAGCTGTTTTTT. Its translation is CASRATSGRGGELFF. The variable domain in full, completed from reference TRBV2 and TRBJ2-2, reads EPEVTQTPSHQVTQMGQEVILRCVPISNHLYFYWYRQILGQKVEFLVSFYNNEISEKSEIFDDQFSVERPDGSNFTLKIRSTKLEDSAMYFCASRATSGRGGELFFGEGSRLTVL.

The V gene is TRBV6-1, the J gene TRBJ1-4; 12 bases match TRBD1. CDR1 and CDR2 (germline): MNHNS, SASEGT. The CDR3 covers 14 residues. Trimming removed 5 bases from V and 10 bases from J; junction bases left unmatched: 5. The CDR3 here is CASSLGQGAVKLFF. The CDR3, as DNA: TGTGCCAGCAGTCTGGGACAGGGGGCGGTAAAACTGTTTTTT.

The V call is TRBV6-2 or TRBV6-3, the J call TRBJ1-2; D gene unclear. The germline V and J ends were trimmed by 4 bases and 4 bases, with 7 bases remaining between them. This CDR3 has 12 amino acids. The germline gives CDR1 MNHEY, CDR2 SVGEGT. As DNA, the CDR3 is TGTGCCAGCAGTTGGGGTACCTATGGCTACACCTTC. It encodes CASSWGTYGYTF.

The table lists this clonotype with many counts. CDR3 coding DNA: TGTGCCAGCAGTGAAGAGAATGTTCAGCCCCAGCATTTT. This translates into CASSEENVQPQHF. J is TRBJ1-5 and V is TRBV2; D gene uncertain. The CDR3 totals 13 residues. V was cut by 1 base and J by 6 bases, with 7 bases left in between. Germline V lookup: CDR1 SNHLY, CDR2 FYNNEI.

This clonotype was picked up many times. The J gene is TRBJ2-1, the V gene TRBV2, with D possibly TRBD1 on 6 matching bases. The length of the CDR3 is 13 residues. Trimming cost V 8 bases and J 8 bases, with 16 bases left between them. CDR1 SNHLY and CDR2 FYNNEI come from the germline V gene. As DNA, the CDR3 is TGTGCCAGCCGACAGGAATGGGCCGATGAGCAGTTCTTC. Translating gives CASRQEWADEQFF.